This T cell receptor (beta chain) is drawn from a study of PD-1 blockade in mismatch repair-deficient tumors. Study-level background: Enrolled about 2013-2016, patients had progressing, pretreated mismatch repair-deficient cancers of around 12 types.

PCR or immunohistochemistry showed mismatch repair deficiency in every enrolled patient. Clones were read by immunoSEQ multiplex PCR, and TCRdb kept only the in-frame ones, dropping some. The sample has 13,000 to 15,000 clones, around 84% seen once. Broader study findings: Rapid post-treatment expansion, then contraction, generally preceding radiologic response, marked tumor-resident clones.

About this clone: Its matching antigen is unknown.

The sequence was collected from an adult with mismatch repair-deficient cancer. Sequencing was performed on PBMCs, taken less than 15 weeks after starting pembrolizumab.

CDR3 bases: TGTGCCAGCAGTACCCGGGACAGCAGGTTCGATGGCTACACCTTC. It is translated as CASSTRDSRFDGYTF. The chain links TRBV6-5 to TRBJ1-2, with 7 bases aligning to TRBD1. The germline gives CDR1 MNHEY, CDR2 SVGAGI. This CDR3 region has 15 residues. V trimming: 5 bases; J trimming: 6 bases; junction bases outside the gene matches: 12.